This T cell receptor beta chain derives from a study of cytomegalovirus exposure and HLA in healthy donors. Points from the study as a whole: Analysis was carried out at a later point, and it linked a missense DCLRE1C variant to TCR beta V- and J-gene trimming.

The CDR3 is made up of 13 amino acids. The V gene end was trimmed by 4 bases and the J gene end by 8 bases; junction bases not matched to a gene: 5. CDR1 is MGHDK and CDR2 is SYGVNS in the germline V gene. The PCR contained 60 Vbeta and 13 Jbeta primers. Some clones are missing from TCRdb's copy, which holds only in-frame ones; the method was immunoSEQ multiplex PCR. The sample lists 150,000 to 170,000 clones; over 60% were seen once. A word on this clone: Its antigen is still unknown.

The receptor was derived from a middle-aged woman in good health and CMV-seronegative. This chain connects TRBV25-1 to TRBJ1-2, with 9 bases fitting TRBD1. Sequences were obtained from PBMCs. As DNA, the CDR3 is TGTGCCAGCAGTGTTTTAACAGGGGGCGGCTACACCTTC. Its translation: CASSVLTGGGYTF.